The 30 T cell receptor beta chains presented below share a single source sample, sequenced in a study of T-cell reconstitution after alpha-beta-depleted transplantation in children. Unique molecular identifiers were used in preparing the TCRbeta library. MiXCR was run by TCRdb on the PCR reads, yielding one entry per CDR3 protein. The data hold 540,000 or so distinct CDR3 sequences, with about 21% observed a single time. The specimen comprised PBMCs, mostly from graft donor cells, sampled 360 days after TCRalphabeta/CD19-depleted stem cell transplant. Source of these receptors: a boy younger than two who had a stem cell transplant for acute myeloid leukemia, so the T cells may come from the graft donor.

The chain joins TRBV10-3 to TRBJ2-7; D might be TRBD2 (5 bases). Looked up from germline, CDR1 is ENHRY and CDR2 is SYGVKD. The CDR3 contains 13 residues. V lost 2 bases and J lost 4, with 9 bases in between. CDR3 in DNA: TGTGCCATCAGTGAGGAGGGTGGATACGAGCAGTACGTC. Encoded protein: CAISEEGGYEQYV.

Ten or more counts support this clonotype. The chain couples TRBV6-5 to TRBJ2-5, with 7 bases identical to TRBD1. In germline, CDR1 is MNHEY, CDR2 SVGAGI. Trimming took 4 bases from V and 4 from J; bases not matched to a gene: 3. The CDR3 runs to 13 residues. The CDR3 sequence is CASSFGTAETQYF. The DNA for the CDR3 is TGTGCCAGCAGTTTTGGGACAGCAGAGACCCAGTACTTC.

This clonotype was seen at least ten times. The rearrangement joins TRBV20-1 to TRBJ2-2; D not resolved. This CDR3 spans 15 amino acids. Trimming removed 0 bases at V and 6 bases at J, with 14 bases between. Germline lookup yields CDR1 DFQATT and CDR2 SNEGSKA (reference sequence). The CDR3 spells CSARDYEAGAGELFF. The CDR3 nucleotides are TGCAGTGCTAGAGATTACGAGGCTGGGGCCGGGGAGCTGTTTTTT.

The rearrangement joins TRBV20-1 to TRBJ2-5; 9 nucleotides agree with TRBD2. V lost 6 bases, J lost 1 base, and 6 bases stayed unmatched. The CDR3 is 14 amino acids. CDR1 is DFQATT and CDR2 is SNEGSKA in the germline V gene (reference sequence). The CDR3 region has the DNA TGCAGTGCCAGGACTAGCGTGGGCCAAGAGACCCAGTACTTC. Protein: CSARTSVGQETQYF.

Regarding this clonotype: A much larger clone sits a single nucleotide away, making a read error possible. J is TRBJ2-7 and V is TRBV7-2; no clear D. Germline-derived CDR1 and CDR2 are SGHTA and FQGNSA. Trimming cost V 0 bases and J 0 bases, with 6 bases left between them. The CDR3 contains 14 residues. In DNA form, the CDR3 reads TGTGCCAGCAGCTTAGCTCCAAACTCCTACGAGCAGTACTTC. Translation: CASSLAPNSYEQYF.

Many counts were recorded for this clonotype. The V call is TRBV28, the J call TRBJ1-1; TRBD1 matches at 8 bases. V was pared by 5 bases and J by 8 bases, with 4 bases of the junction left unmatched. There are 12 residues in the CDR3. The germline gives CDR1 MDHEN, CDR2 SYDVKM. CDR3 amino acids: CASSEQGVEAFF. As DNA, the CDR3 is TGTGCCAGCAGTGAACAGGGGGTCGAAGCTTTCTTT.

Many counts were recorded for this clonotype. V and J are TRBV15 and TRBJ2-3, with 10 bases lining up with TRBD1. V lost 2 bases to trimming and J lost 7 bases; unmatched junction nucleotides: 9. The V gene's germline CDR1 is LNHNV and CDR2 YYDKDF (reference sequence). The length of the CDR3 is 16 residues. The CDR3 loop reads CATSRPGQGFAYTQYF. The CDR3 DNA follows: TGTGCCACCAGCAGACCGGGACAGGGGTTTGCATATACGCAGTATTTT. The variable domain in full, with the rest retrieved from reference TRBV15 and TRBJ2-3, is DAMVIQNPRYQVTQFGKPVTLSCSQTLNHNVMYWYQQKSSQAPKLLFHYYDKDFNNEADTPDNFQSRRPNTSFCFLDIRSPGLGDTAMYLCATSRPGQGFAYTQYFGPGTRLTVL.

This clonotype was picked up a small number of times. The gene calls are TRBV20-1 and TRBJ1-5; the match to TRBD1 covers 8 bases. The CDR3 runs 15 residues. Germline V gives CDR1 DFQATT, CDR2 SNEGSKA (reference sequence). Trimming removed 2 bases from V and 7 bases from J; junction bases left unmatched: 10. The CDR3 DNA reads TGCAGTGCTAGACCCGCGGGACAGGTAGAACAGCCCCAGCATTTT. It translates to CSARPAGQVEQPQHF.

Only one count was recorded for this clonotype. The chain is built from TRBV9 and TRBJ2-5; tentatively, D is TRBD2 (6 bases). The CDR3 is 14 residues long. Trimming removed 4 bases from V and 7 bases from J, with 17 bases in between. The V gene's germline CDR1 is SGDLS and CDR2 YYNGEE. The CDR3 DNA sequence: TGTGCCAGCAGCCTCGCCGGGGGTCTGGGGACCCAGTACTTC. It codes for CASSLAGGLGTQYF.

This clonotype was counted a single time. The CDR3: CASSLAHRRKTDTQYF. CDR3 sequence (DNA): TGTGCCAGCAGTTTAGCACACAGAAGGAAAACAGATACGCAGTATTTT. V and J are TRBV12-3 or TRBV12-4 and TRBJ2-3; no clear D gene. The CDR3 has 16 amino acids. Trimming shortened V by 0 bases and J by 3 bases, and 13 bases separated the two germline ends.

The chain carries TRBV11-1 and TRBJ1-1; no definite D call. Trimming cost V 3 bases and J 1 base, with 12 bases left between them. Germline loops: CDR1 SGHAT, CDR2 FQDESV (reference sequence). The CDR3 is 15 residues long. In nucleotides, the CDR3 is TGTGCCAGCAGCTTCTGGGGTCAGCCGAACACTGAAGCTTTCTTT. This codes for CASSFWGQPNTEAFF.

The chain has TRBV20-1 and TRBJ1-1; D may be TRBD1 (5 bases). The CDR3 totals 13 residues. CDR1 DFQATT and CDR2 SNEGSKA come from the germline V gene (reference sequence). The ends were cut back, 1 base at V and 1 base at J, with 7 bases in the middle. The CDR3 nucleotides read TGCAGTGCTAGAGGGGGGGGGAACACTGAAGCTTTCTTT. It is translated as CSARGGGNTEAFF.

The chain links TRBV6-5 to TRBJ1-1, with D uncertain. The CDR3 has 13 residues. V lost 7 bases, J lost 2 bases, and 11 bases lay in between. Germline lookup yields CDR1 MNHEY and CDR2 SVGAGI. CDR3 sequence: CASTSKANTEAFF. DNA for the CDR3: TGTGCCAGCACCTCAAAAGCCAACACTGAAGCTTTCTTT.

This clonotype was recorded a few times. This CDR3 is CAISESIGAGDEKLFF. As DNA, the CDR3 is TGTGCCATCAGTGAGTCGATAGGGGCAGGGGATGAAAAACTGTTTTTT. The rearrangement uses TRBV10-3 and TRBJ1-4, with D possibly being TRBD1 (6 bases). Germline-derived CDR1 and CDR2 are ENHRY and SYGVKD. This CDR3 contains 16 residues. The V gene lost 0 bases and the J gene lost 6 bases, with 14 bases spanning the gap.

This clonotype was seen only a few times. V is TRBV4-2 and J is TRBJ2-5; maybe TRBD2 (7 bases). The CDR3 is 16 amino acids. CDR1 is LGHNA and CDR2 is YNFKEQ in the germline V gene. The V and J ends lost 5 bases and 3 bases respectively, with 19 bases between them. The CDR3 here is CASSVEAGAIKETQYF. CDR3 bases: TGTGCCAGCAGCGTTGAGGCGGGGGCCATTAAAGAGACCCAGTACTTC.

This clonotype was counted a few times. The CDR3 DNA sequence: TGTGCCAGCAGCTTAGGGGGGGGCAGAATATATGGCTACACCTTC. As protein: CASSLGGGRIYGYTF. This sequence joins TRBV7-8 and TRBJ1-2; tentatively, D is TRBD1 (6 bases). V lost 1 base to trimming and J lost 5 bases, with 14 bases between them. This CDR3 has 15 residues. Germline V CDR1 and CDR2: SGHVS, FQNEAQ.

At least ten counts were recorded for this clonotype. The chain couples TRBV5-1 to TRBJ2-7; D may be TRBD1 (5 bases). Looked up from germline, CDR1 is SGHRS and CDR2 is YFSETQ. This CDR3 is 14 amino acids long. V was shortened by 2 bases and J by 3 bases, with 12 bases between the two germline ends. The CDR3 nucleotides are TGCGCCAGCAGCTTTGGGGCAGGAGACTACGAGCAGTACGTC. This sequence encodes CASSFGAGDYEQYV.

This clonotype has only a few counts. CDR3 protein: CASSRDSPSSYNEQFF. The CDR3 coding sequence is TGTGCCAGCAGTCGGGACTCACCTAGCTCCTACAATGAGCAGTTCTTC. The chain uses TRBV12-3 or TRBV12-4 and TRBJ2-1; a weak D match, TRBD2 (6 bases). The CDR3 loop spans 16 amino acids. The V and J ends lost 5 bases and 0 bases respectively, with 14 bases between them.

The rearrangement uses TRBV5-5 and TRBJ1-1; D is possibly TRBD1 (6 bases). CDR1 SGHKS and CDR2 YYEKEE come from the germline V gene (reference sequence). The germline V and J ends were trimmed by 0 bases and 8 bases, with 11 bases remaining between them. The CDR3 extends over 13 amino acids. The chain's CDR3 is CASSLGRTAEAFF. The CDR3, as DNA: TGTGCCAGCAGCTTGGGACGGACAGCCGAAGCTTTCTTT.

The J gene is TRBJ2-3, the V gene TRBV7-7; 8 positions match TRBD1. In germline, CDR1 is SSHAT, CDR2 FNYEAQ (reference sequence). The V and J ends lost 5 bases and 4 bases, in that order; junction bases with no gene match: 5. CDR3 size: 14 residues. The CDR3 bases are TGTGCCAGCAGCCTGACAGGGGTTGCAGATACGCAGTATTTT. Its translation is CASSLTGVADTQYF.

The table lists this clonotype with a few counts. The chain has TRBV3-1 and TRBJ2-5; TRBD2 agrees at 7 bases. The CDR3 loop spans 14 amino acids. The V gene's germline CDR1 is LGHDT and CDR2 YNNKEL (reference sequence). Trimming took 5 bases from V and 0 from J; bases not matched to a gene: 3. The CDR3 protein is CASSKGTNQETQYF. For the CDR3, the DNA is TGTGCCAGCAGCAAAGGGACTAACCAAGAGACCCAGTACTTC.

The chain carries TRBV5-1 and TRBJ2-7, with TRBD1 as a possible D gene (5 bases). V lost 0 bases and J 3 bases, leaving 7 bases between the germline ends. The CDR3 runs 13 residues. CDR1 SGHRS and CDR2 YFSETQ come from the germline V gene. CDR3 nucleotide sequence: TGCGCCAGCAGCTTGGCCACAGGCTACGAGCAGTACGTC. Translated, it gives CASSLATGYEQYV.

This chain joins TRBV12-3 or TRBV12-4 and TRBJ1-5, with D maybe TRBD1 (6 bases). The CDR3 has 14 amino acids. With 3 bases removed from V and 6 bases from J, the gap between germline ends came to 12 bases. The DNA for the CDR3 is TGTGCCAGCAGTTTTTTGGGGGCTATTCAGCCCCAGCATTTT. Translation: CASSFLGAIQPQHF.

This clonotype has a count of ten or more. The gene calls are TRBV12-3 or TRBV12-4 and TRBJ1-1, with no clear D. Trimming removed 3 bases at V and 1 base at J, with 9 bases between. The CDR3 covers 14 residues. CDR3 protein: CASSFDSPNTEAFF. CDR3 in DNA: TGTGCCAGCAGTTTTGACTCACCGAACACTGAAGCTTTCTTT.

The chain is built from TRBV20-1 and TRBJ1-1; maybe TRBD1 (5 bases). The V gene lost 0 bases and the J gene lost 5 bases, with 13 bases spanning the gap. Germline V gene sequence: CDR1 DFQATT, CDR2 SNEGSKA (reference sequence). The CDR3 covers 14 residues. In DNA, the CDR3 is TGCAGTGCTAGAGATGGAGGGGTTGGGACTGAAGCTTTCTTT. This codes for CSARDGGVGTEAFF.

This rearrangement joins TRBV5-8 to TRBJ1-1, with D possibly matching TRBD1 (5 bases). Trimming shortened V by 6 bases and J by 3 bases, and 15 bases separated the two germline ends. The CDR3 runs 14 residues. CDR1 is SGHTS and CDR2 is YDEGEE in the germline V gene. For the CDR3, the DNA is TGTGCCAGCACCTTTGGCAGGGCGGACACTGAAGCTTTCTTT. This codes for CASTFGRADTEAFF.

This clonotype came up many times. CDR3 amino acids: CASTQGLAGYNEQFF. Here the CDR3 DNA reads TGTGCCAGTACCCAAGGACTAGCGGGGTACAATGAGCAGTTCTTC. J is TRBJ2-1 and V is TRBV19; 12 nucleotides agree with TRBD2. Losses at the gene ends were 7 bases for V and 4 bases for J; bases not matched to a gene: 5. CDR3 length: 15 amino acids. In germline, CDR1 is LNHDA, CDR2 SQIVND (reference sequence). Full variable domain (missing parts from reference TRBV19 and TRBJ2-1): DGGITQSPKYLFRKEGQNVTLSCEQNLNHDAMYWYRQDPGQGLRLIYYSQIVNDFQKGDIAEGYSVSREKKESFPLTVTSAQKNPTAFYLCASTQGLAGYNEQFFGPGTRLTVL.

The V call is TRBV7-9, the J call TRBJ2-1; 8 nucleotides agree with TRBD1. The J segment lost 7 bases and the V segment lost 5 bases, leaving 7 bases of the junction unmatched. CDR1 is SEHNR and CDR2 is FQNEAQ in the germline V gene (reference sequence). CDR3 length equals 14 residues. CDR3 loop: CASSGTGGRNEQFF. The CDR3 DNA reads TGTGCCAGCAGCGGCACAGGGGGTCGTAATGAGCAGTTCTTC.

The chain employs TRBV20-1 and TRBJ2-7; no clear D gene. V dropped 6 bases and J dropped 2 bases, with 11 bases sitting between them. Germline loops: CDR1 DFQATT, CDR2 SNEGSKA (reference sequence). The CDR3 covers 12 residues. The CDR3 DNA reads TGCAGTGCAGCCTCTACGACCTACGAGCAGTACGTC. Protein product: CSAASTTYEQYV.

V is TRBV9 and J is TRBJ1-1; maybe TRBD1 (5 bases). The CDR3 length is 15 residues. V was cut by 0 bases and J by 4 bases, with 13 bases left in between. Germline CDR1 is SGDLS and CDR2 is YYNGEE. The CDR3 region is CASSVGTGGATEAFF. DNA for the CDR3: TGTGCCAGCAGCGTAGGGACGGGGGGAGCCACTGAAGCTTTCTTT.